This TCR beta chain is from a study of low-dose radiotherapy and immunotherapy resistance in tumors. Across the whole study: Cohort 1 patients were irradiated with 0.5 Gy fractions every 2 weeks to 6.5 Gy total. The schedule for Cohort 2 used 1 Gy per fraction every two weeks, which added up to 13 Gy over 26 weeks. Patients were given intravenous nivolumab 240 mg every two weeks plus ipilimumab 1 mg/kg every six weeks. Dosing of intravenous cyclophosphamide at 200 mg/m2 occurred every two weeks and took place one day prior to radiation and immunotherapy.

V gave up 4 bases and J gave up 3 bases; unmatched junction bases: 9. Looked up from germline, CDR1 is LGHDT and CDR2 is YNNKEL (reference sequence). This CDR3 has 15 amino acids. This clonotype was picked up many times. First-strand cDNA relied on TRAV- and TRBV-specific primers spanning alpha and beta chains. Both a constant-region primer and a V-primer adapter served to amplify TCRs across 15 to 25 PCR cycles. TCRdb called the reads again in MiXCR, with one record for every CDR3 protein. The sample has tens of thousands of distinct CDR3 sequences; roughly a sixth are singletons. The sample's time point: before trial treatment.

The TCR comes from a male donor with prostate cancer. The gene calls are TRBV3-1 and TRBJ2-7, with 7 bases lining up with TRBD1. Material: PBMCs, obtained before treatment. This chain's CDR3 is CASSPRGSGGYEQYF. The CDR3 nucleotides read TGTGCCAGCAGCCCCAGGGGGTCTGGGGGCTACGAGCAGTACTTC.